This TCR beta chain was profiled in a study of T cells in Graves' hyperthyroidism and ophthalmopathy. This clonotype occurred many times. Its antigen is not identified. The source material, RNA transcripts, was used to amplify TCR beta CDR3 regions. HTBI primers were the set used in a first-round RT-PCR of the TCR CDR3. TCRdb passed the multiplex PCR reads through MiXCR, listing each CDR3 protein once. The sample comprises approximately 250,000 distinct CDR3 sequences, around 26% of which are singletons, and about 40% rests with the top ten. The CDR3 contains 13 residues. Per germline, CDR1 SNHLY and CDR2 FYNNEI. V was clipped by 4 bases and J by 6 bases, with 9 bases between them. Findings and limits, study-wide: Appearing also in blood were most of the thyroid clonotypes expanded above 0.001.

The sequence came from a woman aged 40 to 50 with Graves' ophthalmopathy. Material: blood. This chain connects TRBV2 to TRBJ2-2, with D perhaps matching TRBD1 (6 bases). The CDR3 reads CASSVQGAGELFF. CDR3 DNA: TGTGCCAGCAGTGTACAGGGCGCCGGGGAGCTGTTTTTT.